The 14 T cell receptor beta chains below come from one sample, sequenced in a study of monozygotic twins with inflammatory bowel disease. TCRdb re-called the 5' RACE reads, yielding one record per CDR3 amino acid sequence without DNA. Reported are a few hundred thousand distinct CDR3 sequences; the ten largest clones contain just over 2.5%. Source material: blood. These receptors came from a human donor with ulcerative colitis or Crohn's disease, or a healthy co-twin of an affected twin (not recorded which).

The CDR3 sequence is CASSRGAVGGNYGYTF. The genes are TRBV5-4 and TRBJ1-2; the TRBD1 assignment by TCRdb is unverifiable without DNA. The germline CDR1 and CDR2 sequences are SGHNT and YYREEE (reference sequence). This CDR3 contains 16 residues.

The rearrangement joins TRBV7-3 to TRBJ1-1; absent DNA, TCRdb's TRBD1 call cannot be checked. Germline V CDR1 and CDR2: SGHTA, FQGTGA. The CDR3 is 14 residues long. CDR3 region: CASSSGTGLGPAFF.

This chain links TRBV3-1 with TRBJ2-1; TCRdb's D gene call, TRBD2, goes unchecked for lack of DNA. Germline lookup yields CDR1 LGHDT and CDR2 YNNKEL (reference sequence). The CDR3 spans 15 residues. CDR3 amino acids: CASSQEGWAGNEQFF.

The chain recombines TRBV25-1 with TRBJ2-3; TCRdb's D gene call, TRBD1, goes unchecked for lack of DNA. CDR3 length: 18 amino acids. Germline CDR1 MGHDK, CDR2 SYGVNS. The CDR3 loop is CASSEGPLTGGLTDTQYF.

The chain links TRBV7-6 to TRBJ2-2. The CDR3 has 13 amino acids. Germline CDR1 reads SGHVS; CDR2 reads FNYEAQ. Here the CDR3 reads CASSQTGTGELFF.

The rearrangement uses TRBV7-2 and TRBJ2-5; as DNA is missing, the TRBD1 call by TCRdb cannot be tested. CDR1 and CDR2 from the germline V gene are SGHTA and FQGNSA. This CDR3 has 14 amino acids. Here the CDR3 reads CASSYDRTQETQYF. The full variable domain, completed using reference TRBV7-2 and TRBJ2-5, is GAGVSQSPSNKVTEKGKDVELRCDPISGHTALYWYRQSLGQGLEFLIYFQGNSAPDKSGLPSDRFSAERTGGSVSTLTIQRTQQEDSAVYLCASSYDRTQETQYFGPGTRLLVL.

The CDR3 spells CASSLARDRVYEQYF. This chain connects TRBV5-1 to TRBJ2-7; the TCRdb call, TRBD1, lacks DNA for checking. This CDR3 region has 15 residues. In germline, CDR1 is SGHRS, CDR2 YFSETQ.

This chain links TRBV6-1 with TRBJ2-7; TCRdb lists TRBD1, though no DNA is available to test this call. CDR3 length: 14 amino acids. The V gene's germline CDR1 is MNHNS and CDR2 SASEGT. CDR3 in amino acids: CASSFGDRGYEQYF.

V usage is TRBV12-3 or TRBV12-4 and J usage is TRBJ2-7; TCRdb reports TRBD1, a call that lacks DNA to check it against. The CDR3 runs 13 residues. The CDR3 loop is CASKGQAIYEQYF.

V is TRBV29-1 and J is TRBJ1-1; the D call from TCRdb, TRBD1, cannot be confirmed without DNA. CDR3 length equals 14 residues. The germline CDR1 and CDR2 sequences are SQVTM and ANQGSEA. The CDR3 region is CSVEWTGSNTEAFF.

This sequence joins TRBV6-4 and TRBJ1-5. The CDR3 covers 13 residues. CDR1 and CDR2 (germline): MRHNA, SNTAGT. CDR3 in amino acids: CASSEETGQPQHF.

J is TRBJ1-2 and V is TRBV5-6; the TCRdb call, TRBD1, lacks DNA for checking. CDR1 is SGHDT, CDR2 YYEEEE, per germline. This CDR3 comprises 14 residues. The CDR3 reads CASSLETGNYGYTF.

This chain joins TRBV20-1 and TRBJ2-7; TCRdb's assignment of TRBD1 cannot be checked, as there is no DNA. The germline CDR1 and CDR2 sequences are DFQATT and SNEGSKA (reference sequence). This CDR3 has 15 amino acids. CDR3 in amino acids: CSASGDRGWDYEQYF.

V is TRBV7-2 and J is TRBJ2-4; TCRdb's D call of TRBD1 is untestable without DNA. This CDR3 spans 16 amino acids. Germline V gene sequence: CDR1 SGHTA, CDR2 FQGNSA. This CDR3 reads CASSPRQGAAKNIQYF.